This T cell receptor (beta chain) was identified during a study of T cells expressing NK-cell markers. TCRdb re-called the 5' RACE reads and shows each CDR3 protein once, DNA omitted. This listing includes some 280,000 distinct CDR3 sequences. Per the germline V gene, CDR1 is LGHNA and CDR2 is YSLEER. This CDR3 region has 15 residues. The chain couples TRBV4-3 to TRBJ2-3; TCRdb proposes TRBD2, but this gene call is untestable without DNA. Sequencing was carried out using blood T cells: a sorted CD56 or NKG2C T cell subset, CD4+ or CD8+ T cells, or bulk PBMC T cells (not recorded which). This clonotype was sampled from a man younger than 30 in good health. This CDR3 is CASSQDRPSRDTQYF.